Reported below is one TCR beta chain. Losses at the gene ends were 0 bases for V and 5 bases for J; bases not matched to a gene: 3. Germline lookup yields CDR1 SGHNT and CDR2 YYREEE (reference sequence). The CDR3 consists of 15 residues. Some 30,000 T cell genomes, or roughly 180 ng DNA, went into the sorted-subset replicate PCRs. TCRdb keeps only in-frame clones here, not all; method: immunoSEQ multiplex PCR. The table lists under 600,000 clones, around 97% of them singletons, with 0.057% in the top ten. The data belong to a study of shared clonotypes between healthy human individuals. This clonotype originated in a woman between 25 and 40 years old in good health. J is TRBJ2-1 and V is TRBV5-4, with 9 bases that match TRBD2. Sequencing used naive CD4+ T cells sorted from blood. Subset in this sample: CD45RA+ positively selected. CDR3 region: CASSLGASGNNEQFF. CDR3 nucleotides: TGTGCCAGCAGCTTGGGGGCTAGCGGGAACAATGAGCAGTTCTTC.